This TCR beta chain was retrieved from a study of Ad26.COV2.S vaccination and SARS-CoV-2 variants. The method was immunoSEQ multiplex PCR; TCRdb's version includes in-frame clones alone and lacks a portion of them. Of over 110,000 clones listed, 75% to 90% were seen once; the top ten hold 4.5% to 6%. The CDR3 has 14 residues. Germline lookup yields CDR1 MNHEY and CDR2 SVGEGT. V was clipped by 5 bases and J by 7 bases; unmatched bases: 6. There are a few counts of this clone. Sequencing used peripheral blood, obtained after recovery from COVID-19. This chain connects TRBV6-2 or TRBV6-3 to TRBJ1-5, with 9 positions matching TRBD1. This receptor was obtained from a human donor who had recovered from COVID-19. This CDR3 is CASSLTGGAQPQHF. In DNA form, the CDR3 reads TGTGCCAGCAGTCTCACAGGGGGCGCCCAGCCCCAGCATTTT.